The present T cell receptor (beta chain) was sequenced within a study of T cells after yellow fever vaccination. TCRdb recomputed calls from the 5' RACE reads with MiXCR, one row per CDR3 protein. The table has roughly 160,000 distinct CDR3 sequences, less than 9% seen once. Study-wide results and limits: A small share of clonotypes appeared in both CD4 and CD8 compartments.

This clonotype was found many times. Its antigen is currently unknown. The V gene end was trimmed by 3 bases and the J gene end by 4 bases; junction bases not matched to a gene: 9. CDR1 and CDR2 (germline): DFQATT, SNEGSKA (reference sequence). This CDR3 is built from 15 residues. Source: CD4+ T cells sorted from PBMCs, taken about 5 days after the first yellow fever vaccination. The sequence was collected from a man between 18 and 35 years old who received the YFV17D yellow fever vaccine. The rearrangement joins TRBV20-1 to TRBJ2-5; 9 nucleotides line up with TRBD2. CDR3 protein: CSASDFSRGGETQYF. As DNA, the CDR3 is TGCAGTGCTAGCGATTTTTCGCGGGGGGGAGAGACCCAGTACTTC.